A selection of T cell receptor beta chains follows, all from one sample in a study of cytomegalovirus exposure and HLA in healthy donors. Produced via immunoSEQ multiplex PCR; TCRdb's table is partial and in-frame only. The sample has 120,000 or so clones; more than 65% are singletons. Sequencing used PBMCs. The receptors stem from a man younger than 40 in good health and CMV-seropositive. Both conserved end residues are part of each CDR3. The D gene is left open where the match is weak. Clone size is shown for a subset of rows, as once, few, many or a class of expanded clone.

v_gene	d_gene	j_gene	abundance	CDR3nt	CDR3aa
TRBV19	-	TRBJ1-5	-	TGTGCCAGTAGTCACGGGACTTACGGAACCAATCAGCCCCAGCATTTT	CASSHGTYGTNQPQHF
TRBV4-1	-	TRBJ2-7	-	TGCGCCAGCAGCCAAGATCTCCGTTACGAGCAGTACTTC	CASSQDLRYEQYF
TRBV5-6	-	TRBJ1-2	-	TGTGCCAGCAGCTGGGGGGGGTCAGGAGCCCGCGCTTATTTGGGCTACACCTTC	CASSWGGSGARAYLGYTF
TRBV7-2	TRBD2	TRBJ2-7	-	TGTGCCAGCAGCTCCCTGGGACTAGCGGGGGCCAACTACGAGCAGTACTTC	CASSSLGLAGANYEQYF
TRBV14	TRBD1	TRBJ2-5	-	TGTGCCAGCAGCCGACAGGGGAGGACCCAGTACTTC	CASSRQGRTQYF
TRBV29-1	-	TRBJ2-2	few	TGCAGCGTTACGGGAAGCGGGGAGCTGTTTTTT	CSVTGSGELFF
TRBV13	TRBD2	TRBJ2-3	-	TGTGCCAGCAGCTTAGAGAGACTAGCGGGGGGGCGTGATACGCAGTATTTT	CASSLERLAGGRDTQYF
TRBV6-5	TRBD1	TRBJ1-2	-	TGTGCCAGCAGTCGGGACAGTACTAACTATGGCTACACCTTC	CASSRDSTNYGYTF
TRBV6-5	-	TRBJ1-5	few	TGTGCCAGCAGCGGCAGGTATAGCAATCAGCCCCAGCATTTT	CASSGRYSNQPQHF
TRBV5-1	TRBD2	TRBJ2-1	-	TGCGCCAGCAGCTTTAGCGGGGGGAATGAGCAGTTCTTC	CASSFSGGNEQFF
TRBV5-6	-	TRBJ1-6	-	TGTGCCAGCGGACAGTTGACCGGGACACTTAATTCACCCCTCCACTTT	CASGQLTGTLNSPLHF
TRBV6-1	-	TRBJ1-5	-	TGTGCCAGCAGTGACAATAGCAATCAGCCCCAGCATTTT	CASSDNSNQPQHF
TRBV6-5	-	TRBJ2-5	-	TGTGCCAGCAGTTACTCGGGGCACGGAGAGACCCAGTACTTC	CASSYSGHGETQYF
TRBV28	-	TRBJ2-7	-	TGTGCCAGCAGTTTGGGGACCGGGAGCCCCTACGAGCAGTACTTC	CASSLGTGSPYEQYF
TRBV4-1	-	TRBJ1-5	-	TGCGCCAGCAGCCAAGAAATGAACAGCCTCAATCAGCCCCAGCATTTT	CASSQEMNSLNQPQHF
TRBV28	TRBD1	TRBJ2-3	-	TGTGCCAGCAGTTTGACAGGGCCCACAGATACGCAGTATTTT	CASSLTGPTDTQYF
TRBV27	TRBD1	TRBJ2-2	-	TGTGCCAGCAGTCCCCGATGGACAGGGGGGGAGCTGTTTTTT	CASSPRWTGGELFF
TRBV5-1	-	TRBJ1-2	-	TGCGCCAGCAGCCGCCACACGGGGGGGTTATATCGCTATGGCTACACCTTC	CASSRHTGGLYRYGYTF
TRBV4-3	-	TRBJ1-2	-	TGCGCCAGCAGCCAAGATGGGGGGGGCTATGGCTACACCTTC	CASSQDGGGYGYTF
TRBV6-6	TRBD1	TRBJ1-6	-	TGTGCCAGCAGTTACCCGGGACAGAATAATTCACCCCTCCACTTT	CASSYPGQNNSPLHF
TRBV5-5	-	TRBJ1-1	once	TGTGCCAGCAGCCGGGGGGCCCCTGAAGCTTTCTTT	CASSRGAPEAFF
TRBV11-2	-	TRBJ2-3	-	TGTGCCAGCAGCTTAGATCGGAGGGGAGATACGCAGTATTTT	CASSLDRRGDTQYF
TRBV5-6	TRBD1	TRBJ2-5	-	TGTGCCTCCGGACAGGGTTTCGAGACCCAGTACTTC	CASGQGFETQYF
TRBV7-9	TRBD1	TRBJ1-2	once	TGTGCCAGCAGCCAAGGGACAGATGGCTACACCTTC	CASSQGTDGYTF
TRBV2	TRBD1	TRBJ1-1	-	TGTGCCAGTTTGACAGGGGGGAACACTGAAGCTTTCTTT	CASLTGGNTEAFF
TRBV5-4	-	TRBJ2-5	-	TGTGCCAGCAGCTTACCCCCGGAAGGGGGCCAAGAGACCCAGTACTTC	CASSLPPEGGQETQYF
TRBV27	-	TRBJ2-3	-	TGTGCCAGCAGTTCCAGCCAGGGCACAGATACGCAGTATTTT	CASSSSQGTDTQYF